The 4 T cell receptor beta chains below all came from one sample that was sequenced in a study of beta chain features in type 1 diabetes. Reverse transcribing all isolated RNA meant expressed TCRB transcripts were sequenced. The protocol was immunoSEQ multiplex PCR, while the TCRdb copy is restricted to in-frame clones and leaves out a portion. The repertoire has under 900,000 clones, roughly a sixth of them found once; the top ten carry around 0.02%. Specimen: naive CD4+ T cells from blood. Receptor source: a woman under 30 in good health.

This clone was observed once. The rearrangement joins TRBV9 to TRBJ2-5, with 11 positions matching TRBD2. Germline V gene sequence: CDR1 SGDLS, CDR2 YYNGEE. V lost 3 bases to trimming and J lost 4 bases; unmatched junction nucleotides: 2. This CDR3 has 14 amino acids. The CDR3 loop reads CASSGGLAGETQYF. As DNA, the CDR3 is TGTGCCAGCAGCGGAGGACTAGCGGGAGAGACCCAGTACTTC.

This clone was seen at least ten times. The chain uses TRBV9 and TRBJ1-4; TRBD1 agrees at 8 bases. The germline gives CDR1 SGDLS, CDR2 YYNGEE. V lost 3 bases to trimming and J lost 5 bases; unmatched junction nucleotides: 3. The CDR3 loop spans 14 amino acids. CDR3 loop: CASSADRVNEKLFF. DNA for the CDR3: TGTGCCAGCAGCGCGGACAGGGTGAATGAAAAACTGTTTTTT.

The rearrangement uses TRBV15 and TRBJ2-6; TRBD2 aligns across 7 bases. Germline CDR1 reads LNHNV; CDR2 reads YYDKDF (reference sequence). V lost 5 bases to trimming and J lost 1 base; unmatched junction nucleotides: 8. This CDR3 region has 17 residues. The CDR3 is CATSGRDGLSGANVLTF. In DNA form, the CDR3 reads TGTGCCACCAGCGGGAGGGACGGACTTTCTGGGGCCAACGTCCTGACTTTC.

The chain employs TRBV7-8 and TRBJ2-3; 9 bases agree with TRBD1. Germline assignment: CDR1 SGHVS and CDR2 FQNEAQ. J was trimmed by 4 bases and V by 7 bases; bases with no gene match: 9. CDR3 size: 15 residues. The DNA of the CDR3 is TGTGCCAGCATCAAAGCACAGGGGGCGTCAGATACGCAGTATTTT. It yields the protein CASIKAQGASDTQYF.